This T cell receptor beta chain was sequenced in a study of a mutant IDH1 vaccine in newly diagnosed glioma. Time point noted: week 11, during vaccination. Topical imiquimod accompanied each vaccine dose, which consisted of 300 ug of mutant IDH1 20-mer peptide. The CDR3 totals 16 residues. A word on this clone: The antigen remains unidentified.

Sequenced by immunoSEQ multiplex PCR; TCRdb stores in-frame clones only, minus some. The profile shows 50,000 to 65,000 clones, 91% of them singletons. The sample was PBMCs, taken from a glioma patient whose treatment included an IDH1 peptide vaccine. The J gene is TRBJ1-5, the V gene TRBV1; the table assigns TRBD1, which was not confirmed against the DNA. TRBV1 is classified as a pseudogene. This receptor was taken from a man aged 50-60 years with glioma. DNA of the CDR3: TGCACCAGCAGCCAAGAAGGGAACAGGGTTAATCAGCCCCAGCATTTT. It is translated as CTSSQEGNRVNQPQHF.